This T cell receptor beta chain originates from a study of blood T cells in healthy people across ages. The second PCR ran about 7 to 12 cycles with a sample-barcoded 5' primer and J-beta primers. All samples gave at least 2.5 million CDR3-containing paired-end reads. From the 5' RACE reads, TCRdb called clonotypes with MiXCR, one entry per CDR3 protein. The sample contains approximately 600,000 distinct CDR3 sequences, around three fifths of which appear only once. This clonotype was seen many times. What was sequenced was blood. The receptor's source is a man aged 55-75 years in good health.

In nucleotides, the CDR3 is TGCAGCGTTGTGAGACAGACACAAGAGACCCAGTACTTC. Translated, it gives CSVVRQTQETQYF. The chain couples TRBV29-1 to TRBJ2-5, with D possibly being TRBD1 (5 bases). V was cut by 4 bases and J by 2 bases, with 11 bases left in between. The CDR3 has 13 residues. The germline V gene has CDR1 SQVTM and CDR2 ANQGSEA.